The clone carrying this T cell receptor beta chain has more than one count but fewer than ten. What it binds is not known. V was shortened by 3 bases and J by 0 bases, with 6 bases between the two germline ends. In germline, CDR1 is DFQATT, CDR2 SNEGSKA (reference sequence). The CDR3 contains 13 residues. TCRdb analysed the reads with MiXCR anew, one entry per CDR3 protein. Here the sample spans just over 150,000 distinct CDR3 sequences, 20% to 25% being singletons. This record belongs to a study of T cell repertoires in cytomegalovirus infection. Study-wide results and limits: The cumulative frequency of public TCR beta families distinguished individuals who carried CMV together with the relevant HLA.

The sample consisted of PBMCs. V usage is TRBV20-1 and J usage is TRBJ2-1, with TRBD2 as a possible D gene (6 bases). The source of this sequence is a human donor in good health (CMV status not recorded). Some clones in this sample may be carry-over from other donors' samples. The CDR3 DNA reads TGCAGTGCTAGCGGGAGCTCCTACAATGAGCAGTTCTTC. This sequence encodes CSASGSSYNEQFF.